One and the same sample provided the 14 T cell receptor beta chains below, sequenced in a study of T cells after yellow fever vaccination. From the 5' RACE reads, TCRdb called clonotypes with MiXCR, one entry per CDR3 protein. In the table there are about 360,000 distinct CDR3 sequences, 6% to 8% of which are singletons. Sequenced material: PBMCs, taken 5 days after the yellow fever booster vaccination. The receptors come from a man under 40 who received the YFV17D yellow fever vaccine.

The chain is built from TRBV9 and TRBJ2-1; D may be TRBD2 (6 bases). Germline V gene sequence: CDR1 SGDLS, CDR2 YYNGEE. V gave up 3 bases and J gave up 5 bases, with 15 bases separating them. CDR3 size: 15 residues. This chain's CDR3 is CASSGTIPTNNEQFF. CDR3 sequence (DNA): TGTGCCAGCAGCGGGACTATCCCCACAAACAATGAGCAGTTCTTC.

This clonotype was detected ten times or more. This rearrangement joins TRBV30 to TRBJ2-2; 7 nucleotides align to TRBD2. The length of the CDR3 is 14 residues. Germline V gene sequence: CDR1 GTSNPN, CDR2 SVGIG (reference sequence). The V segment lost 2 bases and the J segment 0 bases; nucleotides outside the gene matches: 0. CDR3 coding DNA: TGTGCCTGGAGTCTAGCGGCGAACACCGGGGAGCTGTTTTTT. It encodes CAWSLAANTGELFF.

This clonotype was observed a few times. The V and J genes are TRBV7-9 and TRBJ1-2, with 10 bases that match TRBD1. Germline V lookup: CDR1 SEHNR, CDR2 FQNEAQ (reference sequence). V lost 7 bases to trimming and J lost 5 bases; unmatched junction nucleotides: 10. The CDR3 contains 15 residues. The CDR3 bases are TGTGCCAGCATCGAGACAGGGGGCGTTCTTTATGGCTACACCTTC. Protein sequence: CASIETGGVLYGYTF. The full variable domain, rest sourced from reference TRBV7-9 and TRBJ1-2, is DTGVSQNPRHKITKRGQNVTFRCDPISEHNRLYWYRQTLGQGPEFLTYFQNEAQLEKSRLLSDRFSAERPKGSFSTLEIQRTEQGDSAMYLCASIETGGVLYGYTFGSGTRLTVV.

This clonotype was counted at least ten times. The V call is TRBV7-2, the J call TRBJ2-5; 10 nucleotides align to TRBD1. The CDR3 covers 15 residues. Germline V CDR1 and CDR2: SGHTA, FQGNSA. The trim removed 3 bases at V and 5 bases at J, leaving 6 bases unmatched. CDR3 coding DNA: TGTGCCAGCAGCTTTGACAGGGGGCGCGACGAGACCCAGTACTTC. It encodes CASSFDRGRDETQYF.

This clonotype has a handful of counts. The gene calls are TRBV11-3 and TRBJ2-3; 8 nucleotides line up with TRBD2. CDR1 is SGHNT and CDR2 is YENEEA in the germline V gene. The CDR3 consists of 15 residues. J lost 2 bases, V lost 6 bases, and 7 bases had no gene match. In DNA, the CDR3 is TGTGCCAGCAGTGTCGGTAGCGGGACCACAGATACGCAGTATTTT. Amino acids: CASSVGSGTTDTQYF.

CDR3 nucleotides: TGTGCCATCAGTGAGGCGGGAGGGCCGGGGTTCTTC. Its translation is CAISEAGGPGFF. The V and J genes are TRBV10-3 and TRBJ2-1; TRBD2 agrees at 9 bases. Per the germline V gene, CDR1 is ENHRY and CDR2 is SYGVKD. There are 12 residues in the CDR3. V trimming: 2 bases; J trimming: 15 bases; junction bases outside the gene matches: 5.

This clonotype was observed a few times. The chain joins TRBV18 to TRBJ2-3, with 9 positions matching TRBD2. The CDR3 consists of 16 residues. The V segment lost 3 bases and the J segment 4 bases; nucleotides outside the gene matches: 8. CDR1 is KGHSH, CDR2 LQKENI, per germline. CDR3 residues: CASSPVAGVVPDTQYF. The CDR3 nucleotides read TGTGCCAGCTCACCCGTAGCGGGAGTCGTCCCAGATACGCAGTATTTT.

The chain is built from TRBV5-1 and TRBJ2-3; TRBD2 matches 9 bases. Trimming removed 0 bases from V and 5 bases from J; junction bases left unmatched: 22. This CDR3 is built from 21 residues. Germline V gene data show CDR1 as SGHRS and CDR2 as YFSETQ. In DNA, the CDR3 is TGCGCCAGCAGCTTGGCCGCTGGACTAGCGCAAAGAGTTGGGGCGGAAGATACGCAGTATTTT. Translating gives CASSLAAGLAQRVGAEDTQYF.

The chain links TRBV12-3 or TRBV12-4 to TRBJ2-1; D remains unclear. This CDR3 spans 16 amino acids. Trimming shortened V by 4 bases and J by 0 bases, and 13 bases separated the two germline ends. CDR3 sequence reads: CASSSMASRSYNEQFF. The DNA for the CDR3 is TGTGCCAGCAGTTCGATGGCCTCACGCTCCTACAATGAGCAGTTCTTC.

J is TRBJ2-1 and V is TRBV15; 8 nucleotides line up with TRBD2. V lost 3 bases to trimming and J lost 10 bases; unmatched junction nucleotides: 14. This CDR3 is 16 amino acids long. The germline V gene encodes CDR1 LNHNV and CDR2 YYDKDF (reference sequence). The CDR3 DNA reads TGTGCCACCAGCAGCGATGGACTAGCAATATCCCGGGAGCAGTTCTTC. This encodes CATSSDGLAISREQFF.

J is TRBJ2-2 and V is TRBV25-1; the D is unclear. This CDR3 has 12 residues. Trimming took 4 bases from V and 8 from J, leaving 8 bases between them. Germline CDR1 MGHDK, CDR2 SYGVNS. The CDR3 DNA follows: TGTGCCAGCAGTGTTCCTCAGGGGGAGCTGTTTTTT. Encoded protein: CASSVPQGELFF.

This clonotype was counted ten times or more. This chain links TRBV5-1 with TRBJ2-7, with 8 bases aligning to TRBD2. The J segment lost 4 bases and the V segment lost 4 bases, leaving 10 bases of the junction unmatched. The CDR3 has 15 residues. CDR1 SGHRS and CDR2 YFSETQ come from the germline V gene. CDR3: CASSGSSGQLYEQYF. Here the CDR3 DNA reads TGCGCCAGCAGCGGCTCTAGCGGGCAACTTTACGAGCAGTACTTC.

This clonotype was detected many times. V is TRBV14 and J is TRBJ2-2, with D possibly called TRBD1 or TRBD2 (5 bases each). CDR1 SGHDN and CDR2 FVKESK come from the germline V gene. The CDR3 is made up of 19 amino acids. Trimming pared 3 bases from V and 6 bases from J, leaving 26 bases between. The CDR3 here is CASSHPEWGGREISGELFF. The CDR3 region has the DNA TGTGCCAGCAGCCATCCCGAGTGGGGCGGAAGGGAGATTTCCGGGGAGCTGTTTTTT.

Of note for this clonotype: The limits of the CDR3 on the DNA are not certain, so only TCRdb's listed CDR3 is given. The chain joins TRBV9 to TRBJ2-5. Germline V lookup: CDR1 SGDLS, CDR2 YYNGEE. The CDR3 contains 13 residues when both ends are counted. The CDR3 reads CASSRYFGETQYF.